These T cell receptor beta chains were read from a single sample in a study of blood T cell repertoires in COVID-19. Profiling relied on immunoSEQ multiplex PCR, and the TCRdb table lists in-frame clones only, not all of them. The repertoire holds 300,000 or so clones, more than 70% seen once, with roughly 1.2% in the top ten. Sequencing input: peripheral blood. Receptors were obtained from a woman in her forties or fifties with acute or convalescent COVID-19. The CDR3 runs from the conserved cysteine through the conserved F or W. A D gene is named only where the DNA matches it firmly. Only part of the rows carry a size: once, few, many, or a class if the clone is expanded.

>-|TRBV3-1/TRBV3-2|14|TRBJ2-1|-
TGTGCCAGCAGCCAAGAATCGAGCGCCAATGAGCAGTTCTTC
CASSQESSANEQFF
>-|TRBV18|14|TRBJ1-5|-
TGTGCCAGCTCACCTGGCGGAGGCTATCAGCCCCAGCATTTT
CASSPGGGYQPQHF
>once|TRBV19|15|TRBJ1-2|-
TGTGCCAGTAGTATCTCCGTTACAGCTAACTATGGCTACACCTTC
CASSISVTANYGYTF
>-|TRBV10-3|17|TRBJ1-1|-
TGTGCCATCAGTCCATTCGGGGGGGGCGCGGAGAACACTGAAGCTTTCTTT
CAISPFGGGAENTEAFF
>-|TRBV3-1/TRBV3-2|14|TRBJ2-3|-
TGTGCCAGCAGCCAAGAGTGGGGGGTAGATACGCAGTATTTT
CASSQEWGVDTQYF
>-|TRBV5-1|13|TRBJ1-1|-
TGCGCCAGCAGCCCCTATTTGAACACTGAAGCTTTCTTT
CASSPYLNTEAFF
>-|TRBV13|15|TRBJ1-3|TRBD1
TGTGCCAGCAGCTTTGACAGGGGGAGTGGAAACACCATATATTTT
CASSFDRGSGNTIYF
>-|TRBV5-1|15|TRBJ1-6|-
TGCGCCAGCAGCTCGCACACGGGGGTGAATTCACCCCTCCACTTT
CASSSHTGVNSPLHF
>-|TRBV6-5|15|TRBJ1-2|-
TGTGCCAGCAGTCGTACTGGGGGGGGAGACTATGGCTACACCTTC
CASSRTGGGDYGYTF
>-|TRBV10-3|14|TRBJ2-1|TRBD2
TGTGCCATCAGTGAGTCTCTGGGGGGGAATGAGCAGTTCTTC
CAISESLGGNEQFF
>once|TRBV5-1|14|TRBJ1-2|TRBD1
TGCGCCAGCAGCGGAGGGACAGGGGGTTATGGCTACACCTTC
CASSGGTGGYGYTF
>-|TRBV6-2/TRBV6-3|15|TRBJ1-1|-
TGTGCCAGCAGCCGAGCCGGGACAATGAACACTGAAGCTTTCTTT
CASSRAGTMNTEAFF